These 15 T cell receptor beta chains originate from one sample sequenced in a study of cytomegalovirus exposure and HLA in healthy donors. 13 Jbeta primers and 60 Vbeta primers were used for the PCR. TCRdb's copy holds only in-frame clones and misses some; the assay was immunoSEQ multiplex PCR. Recorded for this sample: about 120,000 clones. The sample taken for sequencing was PBMCs. Receptors were obtained from a man aged 18-30 years in good health and CMV-seronegative.

V gene TRBV28 combines with J gene TRBJ1-2; possible D gene TRBD1, 6 bases. The ends were cut back, 2 bases at V and 8 bases at J, with 15 bases in the middle. The CDR3 runs to 14 residues. Per germline, CDR1 MDHEN and CDR2 SYDVKM. The CDR3 nucleotides read TGTGCCAGCAGTTTAATCCAGGGGATGAGGGGCTACACCTTC. This translates into CASSLIQGMRGYTF.

The chain is built from TRBV6-5 and TRBJ1-2; D not resolved. CDR3 length equals 12 residues. The germline gives CDR1 MNHEY, CDR2 SVGAGI. With 7 bases removed from V and 3 bases from J, the gap between germline ends came to 9 bases. DNA of the CDR3: TGTGCCAGCACTATGGGAGACTATGGCTACACCTTC. Amino acids: CASTMGDYGYTF.

This chain uses TRBV29-1 with TRBJ1-2; D uncertain. CDR1 is SQVTM and CDR2 is ANQGSEA in the germline V gene. The V end lost 2 bases, the J end lost 3 bases, and 16 bases lay between the germline ends. The CDR3 runs to 15 residues. The CDR3 sequence: CSVEKAGILDYGYTF. CDR3 DNA sequence: TGCAGCGTTGAAAAGGCAGGAATTTTGGACTATGGCTACACCTTC.

The V and J genes are TRBV5-1 and TRBJ2-7; 11 positions agree with TRBD2. Germline CDR1 SGHRS, CDR2 YFSETQ. The CDR3 has 15 residues. With 4 bases clipped from V and 1 base from J, the junction kept 4 bases outside the gene matches. CDR3 amino acids: CASSDGTSGSYEQYF. CDR3 bases: TGCGCCAGCAGCGACGGGACTAGCGGTTCCTACGAGCAGTACTTC.

The chain combines TRBV5-1 with TRBJ1-2; possible D gene TRBD1, 6 bases. The V gene's germline CDR1 is SGHRS and CDR2 YFSETQ. The CDR3 extends over 15 amino acids. V was clipped by 2 bases and J by 8 bases, with 19 bases between them. CDR3 sequence (DNA): TGCGCCAGCAGCTTAGCACTGGACAGACAACCAGGCTACACCTTC. Protein sequence: CASSLALDRQPGYTF. The full variable domain, with the rest looked up from reference TRBV5-1 and TRBJ1-2, is KAGVTQTPRYLIKTRGQQVTLSCSPISGHRSVSWYQQTPGQGLQFLFEYFSETQRNKGNFPGRFSGRQFSNSRSEMNVSTLELGDSALYLCASSLALDRQPGYTFGSGTRLTVV.

The J gene is TRBJ2-7, the V gene TRBV6-1; TRBD1 matches at 12 bases. V shed 4 bases, J shed 3 bases, and the junction held 4 bases outside the gene matches. Germline V gives CDR1 MNHNS, CDR2 SASEGT. This CDR3 spans 15 amino acids. The CDR3 loop reads CASSGGTGGHYEQYF. CDR3 DNA sequence: TGTGCCAGCAGTGGCGGGACAGGGGGCCACTACGAGCAGTACTTC.

V usage is TRBV6-1 and J usage is TRBJ1-5; D gene ambiguous. The CDR3 consists of 16 residues. V dropped 0 bases and J dropped 4 bases, with 13 bases sitting between them. In germline, CDR1 is MNHNS, CDR2 SASEGT. CDR3 in DNA: TGTGCCAGCAGTGAAGCGGAAGGTTCGGGGAATCAGCCCCAGCATTTT. Translation: CASSEAEGSGNQPQHF.

The J gene is TRBJ2-2, the V gene TRBV7-6, with no clear D. This CDR3 is 15 amino acids long. The germline V and J ends were trimmed by 6 bases and 0 bases, with 11 bases remaining between them. CDR1 is SGHVS and CDR2 is FNYEAQ in the germline V gene. The CDR3 coding sequence is TGTGCCAGCAGGACAACCTATGCGAACACCGGGGAGCTGTTTTTT. As protein: CASRTTYANTGELFF. Drawing the rest from reference TRBV7-6 and TRBJ2-2, the complete variable domain is GAGVSQSPRYKVTKRGQDVALRCDPISGHVSLYWYRQALGQGPEFLTYFNYEAQQDKSGLPNDRFSAERPEGSISTLTIQRTEQRDSAMYRCASRTTYANTGELFFGEGSRLTVL.

This chain joins TRBV6-1 and TRBJ2-7; D perhaps matches TRBD2 (6 bases). The V end was cut by 8 bases, the J end by 0 bases, with 14 bases between. Germline lookup yields CDR1 MNHNS and CDR2 SASEGT. This CDR3 has 14 residues. CDR3 DNA sequence: TGTGCCAGCTCACTAGCCGCGGTCTCCTACGAGCAGTACTTC. Protein product: CASSLAAVSYEQYF.

This chain uses TRBV6-1 with TRBJ2-1, with TRBD2 matching 8 bases. Germline CDR1 reads MNHNS; CDR2 reads SASEGT. The CDR3 consists of 15 residues. Unmatched junction bases numbered 2, after V lost 2 bases and J lost 2 bases. This CDR3 reads CASSESGRAYNEQFF. CDR3 DNA sequence: TGTGCCAGCAGTGAAAGCGGGAGAGCCTACAATGAGCAGTTCTTC.

Comments on this clone: The junction shows a germline mismatch at one end, possibly a read error. V and J are TRBV19 and TRBJ2-3; D gene ambiguous. The CDR3 length is 14 residues. In germline, CDR1 is LNHDA, CDR2 SQIVND (reference sequence). CDR3 DNA: TGTGCCAGTAGTATAGAGGGTAGCATAGATACGCAGTATTTT. It codes for CASSIEGSIDTQYF.

The J gene is TRBJ1-1, the V gene TRBV18; 8 bases align to TRBD1. Germline V gives CDR1 KGHSH, CDR2 LQKENI. This CDR3 region has 14 residues. The V gene end was trimmed by 3 bases and the J gene end by 8 bases; junction bases not matched to a gene: 8. The CDR3, as DNA: TGTGCCAGCTCACCGGACAGGGAAGTATGGGAAGCTTTCTTT. Translation gives CASSPDREVWEAFF.

V and J are TRBV28 and TRBJ1-4; D gene ambiguous. The CDR3 sequence is 15 residues long. Deletions cut 4 bases from V and 0 bases from J, with 9 bases between. Germline lookup yields CDR1 MDHEN and CDR2 SYDVKM. The CDR3 sequence is CASSSSAATNEKLFF. In DNA form, the CDR3 reads TGTGCCAGCAGTTCCTCTGCAGCAACTAATGAAAAACTGTTTTTT.

V is TRBV9 and J is TRBJ2-1; the D gene is possibly TRBD2 (7 bases). Per germline, CDR1 SGDLS and CDR2 YYNGEE. This CDR3 region has 15 residues. V dropped 1 base and J dropped 8 bases, with 16 bases sitting between them. CDR3 nucleotides: TGTGCCAGCAGCGTACGGGACTGGGAGGGGGATGAGCAGTTCTTC. Residues: CASSVRDWEGDEQFF.

The chain employs TRBV7-9 and TRBJ1-1; no firm D call. The CDR3 extends over 11 amino acids. Germline loops: CDR1 SEHNR, CDR2 FQNEAQ (reference sequence). Trimming cost V 3 bases and J 8 bases, with 7 bases left between them. DNA for the CDR3: TGTGCCAGCAGCTTCTCCCGGGAAGCTTTCTTT. Translating it yields CASSFSREAFF.